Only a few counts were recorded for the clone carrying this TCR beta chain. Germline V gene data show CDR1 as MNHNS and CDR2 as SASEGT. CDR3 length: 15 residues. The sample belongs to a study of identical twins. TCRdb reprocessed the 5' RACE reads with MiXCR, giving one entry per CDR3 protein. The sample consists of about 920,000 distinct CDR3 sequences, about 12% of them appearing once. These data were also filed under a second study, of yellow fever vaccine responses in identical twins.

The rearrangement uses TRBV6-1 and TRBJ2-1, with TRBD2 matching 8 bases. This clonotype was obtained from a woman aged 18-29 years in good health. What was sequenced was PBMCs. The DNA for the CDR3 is TGTGCGGCCAGCGGGGGTCCGAGCTCCTACAATGAGCAGTTCTTC. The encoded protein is CAASGGPSSYNEQFF.